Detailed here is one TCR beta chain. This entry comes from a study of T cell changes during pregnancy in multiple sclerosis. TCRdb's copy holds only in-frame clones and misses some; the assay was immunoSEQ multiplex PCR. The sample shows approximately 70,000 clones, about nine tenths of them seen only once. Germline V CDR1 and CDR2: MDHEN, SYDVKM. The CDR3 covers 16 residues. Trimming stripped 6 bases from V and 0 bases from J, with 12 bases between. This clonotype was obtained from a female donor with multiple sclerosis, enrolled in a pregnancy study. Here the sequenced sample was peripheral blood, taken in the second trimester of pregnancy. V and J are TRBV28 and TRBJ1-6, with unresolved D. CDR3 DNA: TGTGCCAGCAGCGTCTACGGGAGCTCCTATAATTCACCCCTCCACTTT. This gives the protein CASSVYGSSYNSPLHF.